This entry lists 2 T cell receptor beta chains sequenced from one sample in a study of blood T cell repertoires in COVID-19. The method was immunoSEQ multiplex PCR; TCRdb's version includes in-frame clones alone and lacks a portion of them. The sample lists under 80,000 clones, roughly 84% occurring once. The sample comprised peripheral blood. These receptors originate from a woman in her sixties with acute or convalescent COVID-19.

This clone was detected a few times. The J gene is TRBJ1-3, the V gene TRBV3-1 (or the pseudogene TRBV3-2), with 7 bases matching TRBD1. J gave up 0 bases and V 1 base, and 0 bases lay outside the gene matches. Germline V gene sequence: CDR1 LGHDT, CDR2 YNNKEL (reference sequence). The CDR3 runs to 15 residues. CDR3 nucleotides: TGTGCCAGCAGCCAAGGGGACAGCTCTGGAAACACCATATATTTT. Protein: CASSQGDSSGNTIYF.

This clone appeared a single time. The CDR3 DNA reads as TGTGCCAGCAGTTTATTCGACAGGGGCTATAGCAATCAGCCCCAGCATTTT. Protein sequence: CASSLFDRGYSNQPQHF. The chain uses TRBV28 and TRBJ1-5, with 8 bases lining up with TRBD1. The CDR3 covers 17 residues. From germline, CDR1 is MDHEN and CDR2 SYDVKM. The V segment lost 1 base and the J segment 0 bases; nucleotides outside the gene matches: 5.